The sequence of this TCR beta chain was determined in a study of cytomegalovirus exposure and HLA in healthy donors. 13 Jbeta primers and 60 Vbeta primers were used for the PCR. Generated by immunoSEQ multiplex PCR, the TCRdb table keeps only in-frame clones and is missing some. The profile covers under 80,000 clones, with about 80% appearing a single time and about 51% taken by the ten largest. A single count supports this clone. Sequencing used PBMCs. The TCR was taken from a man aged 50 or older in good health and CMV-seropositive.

The CDR3 region is CASSPEEFSGNTIYF. The CDR3 coding sequence is TGTGCCAGTAGTCCGGAGGAATTCTCTGGAAACACCATATATTTT. V and J are TRBV19 and TRBJ1-3; D gene uncertain. Per the germline V gene, CDR1 is LNHDA and CDR2 is SQIVND (reference sequence). This CDR3 comprises 15 residues. Trimming stripped 5 bases from V and 0 bases from J, with 11 bases between.